This T cell receptor beta chain is from a study of Ad26.COV2.S vaccination and SARS-CoV-2 variants. Study-wide context: Doses of Ad26.COV2.S were injected into muscle once or twice, 56 days apart.

As regards this clone: No antigen is known for it.

This table comes from immunoSEQ multiplex PCR, and its TCRdb copy is limited to in-frame clones, with some not included. The data contain 430,000 or so clones, 80% to 95% of them singletons. As for treatment: 19 received Ad26.COV2.S at low or high dose, single or two shots; about 5 received placebo; per-sample allocation not given. Material that was analyzed had been drawn on day 63 after the first vaccine or placebo injection. Donation came from an adult in Boston who was aged 18-55 years. Spike of the Wuhan-strain SARS-CoV-2 was expressed by an Ad26 vector, which formed the vaccine. Overall study results and limits: A substantial breadth of spike-specific CD8+ and CD4+ T cell responses after vaccination has been reported.

V lost 5 bases, J lost 8 bases, and 13 bases stayed unmatched. Looked up from germline, CDR1 is LNHDA and CDR2 is SQIVND (reference sequence). The CDR3 spans 17 residues. The sequencing here drew on peripheral blood, taken in a trial of Ad26.COV2.S vaccine versus placebo. This clonotype originated in a person aged 18 to 59 who received the Ad26.COV2.S COVID-19 vaccine or a placebo. The rearrangement joins TRBV19 to TRBJ2-1; 12 bases fit TRBD2. The CDR3: CASSPRASGRGVDEQFF. The CDR3 nucleotides are TGTGCCAGTAGTCCCCGGGCTAGCGGGAGGGGGGTGGATGAGCAGTTCTTC.